These T cell receptor beta chains were read from a single sample in a study of identical twins. Each CDR3 protein is one row after TCRdb ran MiXCR on the 5' RACE reads. The sample contains some 760,000 distinct CDR3 sequences, roughly 18% of which appear only once. The data also belong to a second study, concerning T cells expressing NK-cell markers.

Sequenced input: PBMCs. The receptor source for this set is a woman aged 18-29 years in good health. CDR3s leave out the opening cysteine and the closing phenylalanine or tryptophan. Fields, in order: J gene, V gene, clone size, CDR3 protein. Clone size is stated in some rows and not others, as once, few, many or a class when expanded.

>TRBJ1-2|TRBV10-3|few
AIADRHNYGYT
>TRBJ2-4|TRBV6-1|few
ASNPGGRNIQY
>TRBJ2-3|TRBV6-2/TRBV6-3|few
ASSHYSDTQY
>TRBJ2-5|TRBV7-9|few
ASSFGGGLLQY
>TRBJ2-7|TRBV11-2|.
ASSFAPRAYEQY
>TRBJ1-1|TRBV5-1|many
ASSFGVEAF
>TRBJ2-1|TRBV12-3/TRBV12-4|few
ASRPGGGPSYNEQF
>TRBJ2-5|TRBV29-1|.
STDSSYETQY
>TRBJ2-6|TRBV7-8|.
ASSLVPDSGSSGANVLT
>TRBJ1-1|TRBV19|.
ATMGSTEAF
>TRBJ2-3|TRBV4-2|many
ASSQGKAAGGQDTQY
>TRBJ2-1|TRBV3-1|.
ASSQERLAPYNEQF
>TRBJ2-5|TRBV20-1|many
SARAASGAQETQY
>TRBJ2-1|TRBV7-9|few
ASPGRGSYNEQF
>TRBJ2-1|TRBV7-9|.
ASSSTQDNEQF
>TRBJ2-7|TRBV29-1|few
SVFLTDPLEQY
>TRBJ2-5|TRBV18|few
ASSPGGRQETQY
>TRBJ2-3|TRBV6-5|.
ASSYSTDRGTDTQY
>TRBJ2-1|TRBV20-1|few
SARDRQLHSYNEQF
>TRBJ2-5|TRBV20-1|.
SAGSLQGVETQY
>TRBJ2-1|TRBV5-1|few
ASSEIYKTSGETYNEQF
>TRBJ2-3|TRBV25-1|.
ASSPTSGRGYTDTQY
>TRBJ2-5|TRBV29-1|few
SGKTGQETQY
>TRBJ2-3|TRBV6-1|.
ASISDNTDTQY
>TRBJ2-4|TRBV4-2|.
ASRRFLPDGELAKNIQY
>TRBJ2-5|TRBV4-2|.
ASSQDYKETQY
>TRBJ2-5|TRBV7-2|.
ASSLVPSQLYQETQY
>TRBJ2-2|TRBV6-1|few
ASRLDSFANTGELF
>TRBJ2-3|TRBV6-1|few
ASTAAGGTDTQY
>TRBJ2-5|TRBV5-6|many
ASSSGVGDARTSY
>TRBJ2-7|TRBV10-3|.
AISEGLAIEQY
>TRBJ2-1|TRBV20-1|few
SARDRVRYNEQF
>TRBJ1-1|TRBV12-3/TRBV12-4|many
ASSLQAFGAF
>TRBJ2-3|TRBV11-2|.
ASSLGRGTSGVGRTDTQY
>TRBJ2-3|TRBV7-2|once
ASSVTSKGTQY
>TRBJ2-7|TRBV30|.
AWSVVSGTGEQY
>TRBJ1-5|TRBV5-6|.
ASSLGQGSGQPQH
>TRBJ1-5|TRBV12-3/TRBV12-4|few
ASTPARGGIYQPQH
>TRBJ1-5|TRBV10-1|.
LRPGQGAVQPQH
>TRBJ1-1|TRBV6-4|.
ASRRTDRGRAF
>TRBJ2-7|TRBV20-1|few
SASRASGRGYEQY
>TRBJ2-2|TRBV12-3/TRBV12-4|few
ASSLNRVNTGELF
>TRBJ2-7|TRBV12-3/TRBV12-4|few
ASGNPTYEQY
>TRBJ2-3|TRBV12-3/TRBV12-4|.
ASSRGDGTDTQY
>TRBJ2-2|TRBV5-1|.
ASSLKGGANTGELF
>TRBJ1-3|TRBV9|.
ASSVGQGSGNTIY